This T cell receptor (beta chain) emerged from a study of OX40 agonist ivuxolimab in advanced cancers. Whole-study context: The treatment was a fully human IgG2 OX40 agonist, ivuxolimab. Patients with hepatocellular carcinoma, melanoma, renal cell or head and neck cancer made up the dose-escalation patients. Two cutaneous melanoma patients and one hepatocellular carcinoma patient, three in all, had partial responses.

The CDR3 is 15 residues long. Germline V gene data show CDR1 as MDHEN and CDR2 as SYDVKM. With 2 bases removed from V and 0 bases from J, the gap between germline ends came to 8 bases. Only in-frame clones appear in the TCRdb table, and some are missing; sequencing was by immunoSEQ multiplex PCR. Of about 67,000 clones listed, around 83% are singletons. The sample in question was CD4+ or CD8+ T cells sorted from blood, obtained in a trial of the OX40 agonist ivuxolimab. This chain uses TRBV28 with TRBJ1-5; D is undetermined. The clonotype comes from an adult with an advanced solid tumor such as melanoma, head and neck, liver or kidney cancer. For the CDR3, the DNA is TGTGCCAGCAGTTTAGGACGGCTTAGCAATCAGCCCCAGCATTTT. Amino acid sequence: CASSLGRLSNQPQHF.